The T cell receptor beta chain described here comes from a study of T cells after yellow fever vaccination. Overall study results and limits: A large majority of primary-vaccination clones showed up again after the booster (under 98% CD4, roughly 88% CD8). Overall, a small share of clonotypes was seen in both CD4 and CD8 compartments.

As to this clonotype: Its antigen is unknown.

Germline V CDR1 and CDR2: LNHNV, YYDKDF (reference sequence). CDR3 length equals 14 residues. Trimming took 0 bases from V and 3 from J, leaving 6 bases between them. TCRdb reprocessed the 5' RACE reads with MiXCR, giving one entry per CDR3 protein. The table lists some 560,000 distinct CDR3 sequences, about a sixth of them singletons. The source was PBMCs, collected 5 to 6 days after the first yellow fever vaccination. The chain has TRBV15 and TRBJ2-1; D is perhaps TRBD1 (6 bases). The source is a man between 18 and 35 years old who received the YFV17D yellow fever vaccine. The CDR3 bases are TGTGCCACCAGCAGAGAAGGGGGCTACAATGAGCAGTTCTTC. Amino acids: CATSREGGYNEQFF.